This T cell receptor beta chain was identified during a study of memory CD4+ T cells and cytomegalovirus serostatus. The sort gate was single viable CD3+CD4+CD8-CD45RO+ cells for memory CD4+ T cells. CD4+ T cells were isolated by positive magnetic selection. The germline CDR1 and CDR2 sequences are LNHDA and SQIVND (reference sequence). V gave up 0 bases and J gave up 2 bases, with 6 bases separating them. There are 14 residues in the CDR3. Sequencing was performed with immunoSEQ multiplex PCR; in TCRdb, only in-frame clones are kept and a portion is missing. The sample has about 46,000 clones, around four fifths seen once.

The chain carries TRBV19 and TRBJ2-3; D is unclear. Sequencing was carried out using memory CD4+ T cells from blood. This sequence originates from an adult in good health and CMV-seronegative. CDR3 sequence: CASSIDTATDTQYF. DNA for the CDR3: TGTGCCAGTAGTATAGATACGGCCACAGATACGCAGTATTTT.